Listed here is a single T cell receptor (beta chain). This sample stems from a study of OX40 agonist ivuxolimab in advanced cancers. V lost 0 bases and J 5 bases, leaving 10 bases between the germline ends. CDR1 and CDR2 from the germline V gene are LGHNA and YSLEER. The CDR3 has 14 residues. Blood sampling was done at baseline, cycle 4 day 1, and cycle 7 day 1. Data came from immunoSEQ multiplex PCR; TCRdb stores just in-frame clones and leaves some out. The sample shows 23,000 or so clones, about 77% of them seen only once. The gene calls are TRBV4-3 and TRBJ1-2; no clear D. This TCR was recovered from an adult with an advanced solid tumor such as melanoma, head and neck, liver or kidney cancer. The starting material was CD4+ or CD8+ T cells sorted from blood, obtained in a trial of the OX40 agonist ivuxolimab. CDR3 residues: CASSQDRSAYGYTF. The CDR3 bases are TGCGCCAGCAGCCAAGACCGGTCGGCTTATGGCTACACCTTC.